Listed below are T cell receptor beta chains from one sample, sequenced in a study of shared clonotypes between healthy human individuals. Measured with immunoSEQ multiplex PCR; TCRdb has only the in-frame clones, and not every one. This repertoire shows more than 2 million clones, just under 95% found once; its top ten account for 1% to 1.3%. Source material: naive CD8+ T cells sorted from blood. The origin of the receptors is a man younger than 30 in good health. Each CDR3 is given with its conserved first and last residue. Fields, in order: clone size, V gene, J gene, D gene, CDR3 protein, CDR3 DNA. A D gene is named only where the DNA matches it firmly. A row's size may be missing; if present it is once, few, many or a size class.

abundance: .; v_gene: TRBV7-6; j_gene: TRBJ2-1; d_gene: .; CDR3aa: CASSPSLGSSYNEQFF; CDR3nt: TGTGCCAGCAGCCCCAGTCTAGGGAGCTCCTACAATGAGCAGTTCTTC
abundance: once; v_gene: TRBV11-3; j_gene: TRBJ2-7; d_gene: TRBD1; CDR3aa: CASSLSEGARYEQYF; CDR3nt: TGTGCCAGCAGCTTATCTGAGGGGGCGCGGTACGAGCAGTACTTC
abundance: .; v_gene: TRBV7-9; j_gene: TRBJ1-1; d_gene: .; CDR3aa: CASSYDSTEAFF; CDR3nt: TGTGCCAGCAGCTACGACAGCACTGAAGCTTTCTTT
abundance: .; v_gene: TRBV28; j_gene: TRBJ2-7; d_gene: .; CDR3aa: CASSFSTVYEQYF; CDR3nt: TGTGCCAGCAGCTTTTCGACAGTCTACGAGCAGTACTTC
abundance: once; v_gene: TRBV5-4; j_gene: TRBJ2-6; d_gene: .; CDR3aa: CASSTGTPGANVLTF; CDR3nt: TGTGCCAGCAGCACCGGGACACCTGGGGCCAACGTCCTGACTTTC
abundance: .; v_gene: TRBV6-1; j_gene: TRBJ1-2; d_gene: .; CDR3aa: CASSEVPTYGYTF; CDR3nt: TGTGCCAGCAGTGAAGTTCCCACCTATGGCTACACCTTC
abundance: .; v_gene: TRBV6-1; j_gene: TRBJ2-3; d_gene: .; CDR3aa: CASSEAPQGYTSTDTQYF; CDR3nt: TGTGCCAGCAGTGAAGCTCCACAGGGATATACTAGCACAGATACGCAGTATTTT
abundance: .; v_gene: TRBV30; j_gene: TRBJ2-1; d_gene: TRBD2; CDR3aa: CAWSVLAGSSEQFF; CDR3nt: TGTGCCTGGAGTGTACTAGCGGGCTCCTCGGAGCAGTTCTTC
abundance: .; v_gene: TRBV7-3; j_gene: TRBJ2-2; d_gene: .; CDR3aa: CASSLFNTGELFF; CDR3nt: TGTGCCAGCAGCTTATTCAACACCGGGGAGCTGTTTTTT
abundance: .; v_gene: TRBV9; j_gene: TRBJ2-5; d_gene: TRBD2; CDR3aa: CASSVERGLGETQYF; CDR3nt: TGTGCCAGCAGCGTAGAGAGAGGACTAGGGGAGACCCAGTACTTC
abundance: .; v_gene: TRBV7-8; j_gene: TRBJ1-1; d_gene: .; CDR3aa: CASSPLVRGRTEAFF; CDR3nt: TGTGCCAGCAGCCCACTCGTGCGGGGACGGACTGAAGCTTTCTTT
abundance: .; v_gene: TRBV15; j_gene: TRBJ2-7; d_gene: TRBD1; CDR3aa: CATRQTGQGAPEQYF; CDR3nt: TGTGCCACCAGGCAAACGGGACAGGGGGCGCCTGAGCAGTACTTC